A single sample is the source of the 20 T cell receptor beta chains below, sequenced in a study of regulatory and conventional T cells in RAG deficiency (dated by TCRdb to between 2016 and 2019). The library was produced with the immunoSEQ multiplex PCR assay. Entries here come from immuneACCESS through TCRdb and include only in-frame sequences with V and J called. Some clones fail to appear in such tables; in the studies checked, an unresolved V gene covers under half of the shortfall, and the cause of the remainder is unknown. The sample contains about 6,100 clones, about nine tenths of them found a single time. Clones ranked in the top ten supply about 49% of the sample. Sequencing used CD8+ T cells sorted from blood. The receptors originated from a human donor with RAG deficiency presenting as severe combined immunodeficiency.

V usage is TRBV9 and J usage is TRBJ2-7, with D perhaps matching TRBD2 (5 bases). With 0 bases removed from V and 3 bases from J, the gap between germline ends came to 13 bases. The CDR3 loop spans 15 amino acids. Germline assignment: CDR1 SGDLS and CDR2 YYNGEE. This chain's CDR3 is CASSVDTAGYYEQYF. In DNA form, the CDR3 reads TGTGCCAGCAGCGTAGACACCGCGGGCTACTACGAGCAGTACTTC.

The chain recombines TRBV4-1 with TRBJ1-4, with 9 bases aligning to TRBD1. V trimming: 6 bases; J trimming: 5 bases; junction bases outside the gene matches: 13. From germline, CDR1 is MGHRA and CDR2 YSYEKL. The CDR3 runs 17 residues. This CDR3 is CASSLKTGGNKNEKLFF. CDR3 DNA: TGCGCCAGCAGTCTCAAGACAGGGGGGAATAAAAATGAAAAACTGTTTTTT.

The chain links TRBV27 to TRBJ2-3, with 7 bases matching TRBD1. The CDR3 has 19 residues. The ends lost 0 bases at V and 3 bases at J; junction bases unmatched: 15. The germline CDR1 and CDR2 sequences are MNHEY and SMNVEV (reference sequence). The CDR3: CASSLSPFRQGTVTDTQYF. In DNA, the CDR3 is TGTGCCAGCAGTTTATCGCCATTCCGACAGGGAACCGTTACAGATACGCAGTATTTT.

The V call is TRBV13, the J call TRBJ2-3; TRBD1 is a possible D gene (5 bases). The CDR3 has 16 amino acids. Germline CDR1 reads PRHDT; CDR2 reads FYEKMQ (reference sequence). Trimming shortened V by 5 bases and J by 4 bases, and 19 bases separated the two germline ends. This chain's CDR3 is CASSPTRAGNPDTQYF. CDR3 bases: TGTGCCAGCAGCCCGACCCGTGCAGGGAATCCAGATACGCAGTATTTT.

V is TRBV4-1 and J is TRBJ1-1, with 8 bases that match TRBD1. Germline V gene lookup returns CDR1 MGHRA and CDR2 YSYEKL. The CDR3 runs to 16 residues. The ends lost 0 bases at V and 1 base at J; junction bases unmatched: 4. The CDR3 nucleotides are TGCGCCAGCAGCCAAGAACCCACAGGGGGGAACACTGAAGCTTTCTTT. This encodes CASSQEPTGGNTEAFF.

This clone appeared a single time. This chain links TRBV2 with TRBJ2-7; possibly TRBD2 for D (7 bases). Trimming removed 10 bases at V and 6 bases at J, with 16 bases between. The germline CDR1 and CDR2 sequences are SNHLY and FYNNEI. CDR3 length equals 12 residues. The CDR3 DNA reads TGTGCCACCAAGGGGGGGTATAGCGAGCAGTACTTC. Encoded protein: CATKGGYSEQYF.

This rearrangement joins TRBV5-8 to TRBJ2-7; 11 positions match TRBD1. The V and J ends lost 0 bases and 7 bases, in that order; junction bases with no gene match: 9. This CDR3 region has 16 residues. Germline values: CDR1 SGHTS, CDR2 YDEGEE. Here the CDR3 reads CASSLDSGTGGREQYF. CDR3 in DNA: TGTGCCAGCAGCTTGGACTCCGGGACAGGGGGAAGGGAGCAGTACTTC.

The rearrangement links TRBV4-2 to TRBJ2-3, with D perhaps TRBD2 (5 bases). V lost 4 bases, J lost 3 bases, and 11 bases lay in between. This CDR3 comprises 14 residues. Germline V gives CDR1 LGHNA, CDR2 YNFKEQ. The CDR3 region is CASSPVDWTDTQYF. The CDR3, as DNA: TGTGCCAGCAGCCCTGTGGACTGGACAGATACGCAGTATTTT.

As for this clone: The same CDR3 arises from other DNA sequences in this sample as well. The chain links TRBV7-3 to TRBJ1-1, with 9 bases aligning to TRBD1. The V and J ends lost 1 base and 8 bases, in that order; junction bases with no gene match: 11. Germline values: CDR1 SGHTA, CDR2 FQGTGA. This CDR3 is built from 16 residues. In nucleotides, the CDR3 is TGTGCCAGCAGCTTAATACCGACAGGGGGGCCTGGGGAAGCTTTCTTT. Translating gives CASSLIPTGGPGEAFF.

This chain uses TRBV19 with TRBJ2-5; D perhaps matches TRBD1 (6 bases). CDR1 is LNHDA and CDR2 is SQIVND in the germline V gene (reference sequence). The CDR3 is made up of 14 amino acids. V was cut by 6 bases and J by 1 base, with 12 bases left in between. The CDR3 DNA reads TGTGCCAGTAGAAATAGGACAGCCCAAGAGACCCAGTACTTC. It translates to CASRNRTAQETQYF.

This clone has a handful of counts. This chain joins TRBV7-9 and TRBJ1-2; D is ambiguous. The CDR3 has 15 amino acids. The V and J ends lost 1 base and 2 bases respectively, with 11 bases between them. CDR1 SEHNR and CDR2 FQNEAQ come from the germline V gene (reference sequence). CDR3 sequence (DNA): TGTGCCAGCAGCTTAGTCGGGTCTGGCAACTATGGCTACACCTTC. This sequence encodes CASSLVGSGNYGYTF.

V usage is TRBV7-6 and J usage is TRBJ2-5; D uncertain. Germline V gene data show CDR1 as SGHVS and CDR2 as FNYEAQ. CDR3 length equals 15 residues. Trimming left V 0 bases short and J 5 bases short, with 13 bases between. CDR3 region: CASSLATLRWETQYF. For the CDR3, the DNA is TGTGCCAGCAGCTTAGCAACTCTCAGGTGGGAGACCCAGTACTTC.

The chain carries TRBV7-9 and TRBJ1-2; TRBD1 is a possible D gene (6 bases). Germline V gene sequence: CDR1 SEHNR, CDR2 FQNEAQ (reference sequence). The CDR3 has 13 amino acids. V lost 3 bases, J lost 7 bases, and 12 bases lay in between. This chain's CDR3 is CASSLPGDIGYTF. The DNA of the CDR3 is TGTGCCAGCAGCTTGCCGGGGGACATTGGCTACACCTTC. The full variable domain, its missing parts supplied by reference TRBV7-9 and TRBJ1-2, is DTGVSQNPRHKITKRGQNVTFRCDPISEHNRLYWYRQTLGQGPEFLTYFQNEAQLEKSRLLSDRFSAERPKGSFSTLEIQRTEQGDSAMYLCASSLPGDIGYTFGSGTRLTVV.

V and J are TRBV6-6 and TRBJ2-2, with D perhaps given as TRBD1 or TRBD2 (5 bases each). Trimming left V 10 bases short and J 1 base short, with 16 bases between. CDR3 size: 15 residues. Germline V lookup: CDR1 MNHNY, CDR2 SVGAGI (reference sequence). CDR3 sequence reads: CATNKLGRNTGELFF. CDR3 DNA sequence: TGTGCCACTAACAAGTTGGGACGGAACACCGGGGAGCTGTTTTTT.

Only one count was recorded for this clone. The V gene is TRBV10-1, the J gene TRBJ2-3; D gene unclear. This CDR3 comprises 12 residues. V dropped 3 bases and J dropped 5 bases, with 6 bases sitting between them. Germline V gene sequence: CDR1 WNHNN, CDR2 SYGVQD (reference sequence). CDR3 protein: CASSENVDTQYF. The CDR3 region has the DNA TGCGCCAGCAGTGAAAACGTAGATACGCAGTATTTT.

The chain is built from TRBV4-1 and TRBJ2-2; D remains unclear. The CDR3 covers 14 residues. V was clipped by 2 bases and J by 2 bases, with 6 bases between them. The V gene's germline CDR1 is MGHRA and CDR2 YSYEKL. CDR3 DNA sequence: TGCGCCAGCAGCCAACCAAGAAACACCGGGGAGCTGTTTTTT. Translating it yields CASSQPRNTGELFF.

The chain links TRBV7-9 to TRBJ2-7; 7 bases map to TRBD1. The germline gives CDR1 SEHNR, CDR2 FQNEAQ (reference sequence). The CDR3 is 14 amino acids. The ends lost 4 bases at V and 3 bases at J; junction bases unmatched: 6. The CDR3 is CASSSFRTGYEQYF. The CDR3 DNA sequence: TGTGCCAGCAGCTCTTTTCGGACAGGCTACGAGCAGTACTTC.

The chain links TRBV30 to TRBJ2-3; TRBD1 or TRBD2 may be the D gene (5 bases each). The CDR3 consists of 12 residues. V lost 0 bases and J lost 6, with 7 bases in between. Germline V lookup: CDR1 GTSNPN, CDR2 SVGIG (reference sequence). CDR3 DNA sequence: TGTGCCTGGAGTGTACGGGACGATACGCAGTATTTT. Residues: CAWSVRDDTQYF.

The gene calls are TRBV6-6 and TRBJ2-7; D ambiguous. The CDR3 spans 10 residues. Germline CDR1 reads MNHNY; CDR2 reads SVGAGI (reference sequence). Trimming took 5 bases from V and 3 from J, leaving 2 bases between them. In DNA form, the CDR3 reads TGTGCCAGCAGTGACTACGAGCAGTACTTC. As protein: CASSDYEQYF.

The chain is built from TRBV7-2 and TRBJ2-1; D possibly corresponds to TRBD1 (6 bases). Germline V gives CDR1 SGHTA, CDR2 FQGNSA. The V end was cut by 5 bases, the J end by 0 bases, with 8 bases between. The CDR3 is 14 residues long. CDR3 in amino acids: CASSLQGSYNEQFF. CDR3 nucleotides: TGTGCCAGCAGCCTACAGGGCTCCTACAATGAGCAGTTCTTC.